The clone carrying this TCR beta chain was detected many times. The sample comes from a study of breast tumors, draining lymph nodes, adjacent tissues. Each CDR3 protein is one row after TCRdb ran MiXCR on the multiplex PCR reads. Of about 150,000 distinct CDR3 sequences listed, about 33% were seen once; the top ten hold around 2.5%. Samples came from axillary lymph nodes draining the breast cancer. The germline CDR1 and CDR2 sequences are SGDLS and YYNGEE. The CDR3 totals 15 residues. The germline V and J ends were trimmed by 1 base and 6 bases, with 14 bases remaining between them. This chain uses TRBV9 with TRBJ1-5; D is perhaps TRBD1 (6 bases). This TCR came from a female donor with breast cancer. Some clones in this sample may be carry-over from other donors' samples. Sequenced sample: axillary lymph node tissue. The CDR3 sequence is CASSVKGDYVQPQHF. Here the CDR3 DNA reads TGTGCCAGCAGCGTAAAGGGGGATTATGTTCAGCCCCAGCATTTT. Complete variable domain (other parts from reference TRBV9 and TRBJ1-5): DSGVTQTPKHLITATGQRVTLRCSPRSGDLSVYWYQQSLDQGLQFLIQYYNGEERAKGNILERFSAQQFPDLHSELNLSSLELGDSALYFCASSVKGDYVQPQHFGDGTRLSIL.